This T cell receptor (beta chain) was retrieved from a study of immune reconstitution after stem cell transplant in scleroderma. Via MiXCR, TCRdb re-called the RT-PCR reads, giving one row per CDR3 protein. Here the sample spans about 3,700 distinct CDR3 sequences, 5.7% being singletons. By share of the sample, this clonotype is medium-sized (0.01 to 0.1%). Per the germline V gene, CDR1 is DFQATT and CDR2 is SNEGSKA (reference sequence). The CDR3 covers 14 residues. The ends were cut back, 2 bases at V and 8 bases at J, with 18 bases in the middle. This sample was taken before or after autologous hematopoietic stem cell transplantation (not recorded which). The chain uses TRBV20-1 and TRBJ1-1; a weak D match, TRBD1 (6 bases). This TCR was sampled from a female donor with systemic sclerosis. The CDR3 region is CSARPGGPLKEAFF. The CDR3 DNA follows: TGCAGTGCTAGACCGGGGGGCCCCCTGAAGGAAGCTTTCTTT.